These 12 T cell receptor beta chains came from one sample sequenced in a study of cytomegalovirus exposure and HLA in healthy donors. The PCR ran on 60 Vbeta and 13 Jbeta primers. Using immunoSEQ multiplex PCR, the repertoire was profiled, and TCRdb retains in-frame clones only, with some absent. The sample yields about 150,000 clones, 80% seen once. Sequencing was done on a sample of PBMCs. The source of these receptors is a woman aged 40 to 55 in good health and CMV-seronegative.

This chain uses TRBV2 with TRBJ1-1; D gene uncertain. Germline V gives CDR1 SNHLY, CDR2 FYNNEI. The CDR3 runs 14 residues. Trimming stripped 1 base from V and 6 bases from J, with 12 bases between. DNA for the CDR3: TGTGCCAGCAGTGAAGACGGTTTGGTGTCTGAAGCTTTCTTT. Protein: CASSEDGLVSEAFF.

V gene TRBV23-1 combines with J gene TRBJ1-2; the match to TRBD1 covers 8 bases. TRBV23-1 is flagged as an ORF with uncertain function. This CDR3 contains 14 residues. J was trimmed by 4 bases and V by 2 bases; bases with no gene match: 3. CDR3 amino acids: CASSQTGTGYGYTF. DNA of the CDR3: TGCGCCAGCAGTCAAACCGGGACAGGCTATGGCTACACCTTC.

The V and J genes are TRBV7-8 and TRBJ1-1; D gene unclear. V was trimmed by 5 bases and J by 1 base, leaving 11 bases between them. Germline values: CDR1 SGHVS, CDR2 FQNEAQ. The CDR3 spans 14 residues. CDR3 residues: CASSGPRGNTEAFF. The DNA of the CDR3 is TGTGCCAGCAGCGGCCCCCGAGGGAACACTGAAGCTTTCTTT.

The chain carries TRBV28 and TRBJ2-7; TRBD1 aligns across 9 bases. V was pared by 5 bases and J by 7 bases, with 12 bases of the junction left unmatched. The V gene's germline CDR1 is MDHEN and CDR2 SYDVKM. The CDR3 consists of 15 residues. DNA of the CDR3: TGTGCCAGCAGTCGTCCGGGACAGGGACCCTGGGAGCAGTACTTC. Translating gives CASSRPGQGPWEQYF.

This chain uses TRBV5-1 with TRBJ2-5; D possibly corresponds to TRBD2 (7 bases). CDR1 SGHRS and CDR2 YFSETQ come from the germline V gene. Trimming took 6 bases from V and 5 from J, leaving 20 bases between them. The CDR3 extends over 15 amino acids. The CDR3 DNA reads TGCGCCAGCAAGCCGGGGGGCACCTCACGGGAGACCCAGTACTTC. Translating gives CASKPGGTSRETQYF.

This chain connects TRBV6-1 to TRBJ1-2, with D possibly matching TRBD1 (6 bases). V was clipped by 6 bases and J by 7 bases, with 15 bases between them. The CDR3 totals 13 residues. Germline CDR1 reads MNHNS; CDR2 reads SASEGT. DNA of the CDR3: TGTGCCAGCAGGGATGGGGGGGCGTCTGGCTACACCTTC. Translated: CASRDGGASGYTF.

This chain uses TRBV29-1 with TRBJ2-2; no clear D gene. The CDR3 is 12 amino acids. The germline V gene has CDR1 SQVTM and CDR2 ANQGSEA. V was trimmed by 4 bases and J by 10 bases, leaving 13 bases between them. Written as DNA, the CDR3 is TGCAGCGTTGGAGTTCTAGACGAGGAGCTGTTTTTT. It encodes CSVGVLDEELFF.

The chain couples TRBV28 to TRBJ1-1; D ambiguous. The length of the CDR3 is 11 residues. Germline CDR1 MDHEN, CDR2 SYDVKM. Trimming stripped 6 bases from V and 12 bases from J, with 14 bases between. The CDR3 nucleotides read TGTGCCAGCAGCTCCGGACTGTGGTCTTTCTTT. It is translated as CASSSGLWSFF.

The chain employs TRBV4-3 and TRBJ1-4; possibly TRBD1 for D (5 bases). The CDR3 is 15 amino acids. V gave up 10 bases and J gave up 8 bases, with 23 bases separating them. The germline V gene encodes CDR1 LGHNA and CDR2 YSLEER. The CDR3 nucleotides read TGCGCCACTTCCCTCTCGGTCGGGGGTAACGAAAAACTGTTTTTT. It is translated as CATSLSVGGNEKLFF.

The chain joins TRBV25-1 to TRBJ2-5; TRBD2 matches at 8 bases. The CDR3 covers 14 residues. In germline, CDR1 is MGHDK, CDR2 SYGVNS. CDR3 region: CARGRGGSKETQYF. The CDR3 coding sequence is TGTGCAAGGGGCCGGGGGGGGTCCAAAGAGACCCAGTACTTC.

This clone has only a few counts. The junction and the germline gene differ at one end; a read error may be behind it. V is TRBV4-2 and J is TRBJ2-4, with 9 positions matching TRBD1. The CDR3 extends over 17 amino acids. Germline lookup yields CDR1 LGHNA and CDR2 YNFKEQ. DNA of the CDR3: TGTGCCAGCAGCCAAGTGATACAGGGGGCCGGGAAAAACAGTCAGTACTTC. This gives the protein CASSQVIQGAGKNSQYF.

The chain joins TRBV4-1 to TRBJ1-6; 8 nucleotides align to TRBD1. The CDR3 totals 16 residues. With 1 base clipped from V and 6 bases from J, the junction kept 5 bases outside the gene matches. Germline lookup yields CDR1 MGHRA and CDR2 YSYEKL. DNA of the CDR3: TGCGCCAGCAGCCAAGTGCCGCAGGGGGCTAATTCACCCCTCCACTTT. Protein product: CASSQVPQGANSPLHF.